Listed below are T cell receptor beta chains from one sample, sequenced in a study of blood T cells in healthy people across ages. TCRdb reprocessed the 5' RACE reads with MiXCR, giving one entry per CDR3 protein. The sample consists of around 1,000,000 distinct CDR3 sequences, around two fifths of them appearing once. Sample: blood. The source of these receptors is a man between 18 and 29 years old in good health. Each CDR3 is given with its conserved first and last residue. Clone size is stated in some rows and not others, as once, few, many or a class when expanded.

clone_size	v_call	j_call	cdr3_aa
.	TRBV9	TRBJ2-1	CAGSVAQNNEQFF
many	TRBV4-3	TRBJ2-1	CASSQDLGGFGEQFF
.	TRBV5-8	TRBJ1-5	CASSLAGLWSSEGSNQPQHF
.	TRBV4-2	TRBJ2-4	CASSPRARGLVTKNIQYF
few	TRBV9	TRBJ2-3	CASSTYGGTDTQYF
once	TRBV5-1	TRBJ2-3	CASSSVMADTQYF
few	TRBV7-2	TRBJ2-1	CASSPGGWGKHEQFF
.	TRBV20-1	TRBJ2-5	CSARDSGLAQETQYF
few	TRBV4-1	TRBJ2-5	CASSQAVGGVETQYF
.	TRBV14	TRBJ2-7	CASSQDAIVQYF
.	TRBV27	TRBJ1-6	CASSPGPLSPLHF
.	TRBV3-1	TRBJ2-1	CASSLLKQGNEQFF
.	TRBV18	TRBJ2-3	CASSPNGYTDTQYF
.	TRBV6-2/TRBV6-3	TRBJ1-5	CASSLPGHSNQPQHF
.	TRBV12-3/TRBV12-4	TRBJ2-1	CASSPEKRGGRWNEQFF
.	TRBV4-3	TRBJ2-2	CASSQDWATGELFF
few	TRBV7-9	TRBJ2-1	CASSGRRGTSYNEQFF
few	TRBV29-1	TRBJ2-1	CSGRARGRNEQFF
few	TRBV6-2/TRBV6-3	TRBJ2-2	CASSYDERGKATGELFF
.	TRBV5-1	TRBJ1-4	CASSPTEESGKLFF
many	TRBV10-3	TRBJ1-2	CAIRELEGYTF
few	TRBV12-3/TRBV12-4	TRBJ1-1	CASRDRGYEAFF
.	TRBV12-3/TRBV12-4	TRBJ1-5	CASRERGNSNQPQHF
few	TRBV6-6	TRBJ1-5	CASYRTGGLNQPQHF
.	TRBV4-1	TRBJ1-4	CASSLLTGRHNEKLFF
.	TRBV3-1	TRBJ2-3	CASSQKDKQYF
.	TRBV12-3/TRBV12-4	TRBJ2-1	CASSPLIGLAEGTQFF
.	TRBV4-3	TRBJ1-2	CASSQADDNYGYTF
.	TRBV27	TRBJ1-5	CASTRTAHSNQPQHF
.	TRBV7-3	TRBJ1-1	CASSEGMIGTEAFF
.	TRBV12-3/TRBV12-4	TRBJ2-3	CASSLSGTSGGAGTDTQYF
few	TRBV29-1	TRBJ2-1	CSVEGRNYNEQFF
many	TRBV20-1	TRBJ2-3	CSAQRGGAGLITDTQYF
few	TRBV5-4	TRBJ1-2	CASRPGTSINYGYTF
few	TRBV6-1	TRBJ2-1	CASSGQGFTEQFF
few	TRBV6-2/TRBV6-3	TRBJ2-7	CASSYAGEDYEQYF
few	TRBV4-3	TRBJ1-5	CASSQGVRGNQPQHF
.	TRBV7-8	TRBJ2-3	CAGSSTGGVRTDTQYF
.	TRBV4-3	TRBJ2-2	CASREGINTGELFF
few	TRBV27	TRBJ2-3	CASSFFPPGSADTQYF